Below are 31 T cell receptor beta chains sequenced from a single sample in a study of T cells after yellow fever vaccination. TCRdb re-analysed the 5' RACE reads in MiXCR, keeping a single row per CDR3 protein. The sample lists tens of thousands of distinct CDR3 sequences; around 7% were seen once. Sample: CD8+ T cells sorted from PBMCs, taken on the day of the first yellow fever vaccination. The origin of the receptors is a man aged 18 to 30 who received the YFV17D yellow fever vaccine.

The chain is built from TRBV6-5 and TRBJ1-1, with unresolved D. CDR1 and CDR2 from the germline V gene are MNHEY and SVGAGI. The CDR3 loop spans 11 amino acids. Trimming left V 11 bases short and J 3 bases short, with 10 bases between. Here the CDR3 reads CAGFADTEAFF. The CDR3 DNA is TGTGCCGGGTTCGCTGACACTGAAGCTTTCTTT.

This clonotype was observed a few times. The chain combines TRBV19 with TRBJ2-1; 8 bases are a match to TRBD1. The J segment lost 7 bases and the V segment lost 0 bases, leaving 8 bases of the junction unmatched. The CDR3 length is 16 residues. The germline CDR1 and CDR2 sequences are LNHDA and SQIVND (reference sequence). This CDR3 is CASSIDDRGAGNEQFF. The CDR3 nucleotides read TGTGCCAGTAGTATAGATGACAGGGGCGCGGGGAATGAGCAGTTCTTC.

This clonotype was counted at least ten times. This chain links TRBV12-3 or TRBV12-4 with TRBJ1-5, with D unclear. V was shortened by 5 bases and J by 3 bases, with 11 bases between the two germline ends. The CDR3 sequence is 14 residues long. DNA for the CDR3: TGTGCCAGCAGTCCCTCGAGCGTCAATCAGCCCCAGCATTTT. This codes for CASSPSSVNQPQHF.

The chain recombines TRBV7-6 with TRBJ2-2; D might be TRBD1 (6 bases). Germline assignment: CDR1 SGHVS and CDR2 FNYEAQ. The CDR3 runs 19 residues. V lost 4 bases, J lost 2 bases, and 23 bases lay in between. The CDR3 region has the DNA TGTGCCAGCAGCTGGCACACCGGTCCGTGGACAGCCAACACCGGGGAGCTGTTTTTT. Its protein product is CASSWHTGPWTANTGELFF.

The CDR3 protein is CASSTEGRYEQYV. Written as DNA, the CDR3 is TGTGCCAGCAGCACAGAGGGGAGATACGAGCAGTACGTC. The V call is TRBV7-9, the J call TRBJ2-7, with D perhaps given as TRBD1 or TRBD2 (5 bases each). V gave up 5 bases and J gave up 4 bases, with 12 bases separating them. Germline CDR1 reads SEHNR; CDR2 reads FQNEAQ (reference sequence). The CDR3 runs 13 residues.

The chain uses TRBV29-1 and TRBJ2-7; the match to TRBD1 covers 10 bases. This CDR3 has 14 amino acids. CDR1 is SQVTM and CDR2 is ANQGSEA in the germline V gene. V lost 6 bases and J lost 3; bases outside the gene matches: 8. CDR3 in DNA: TGCAGCGTCAACGGACAGGGGGGACTCTACGAGCAGTACTTC. Protein product: CSVNGQGGLYEQYF.

This clonotype was seen at least ten times. The J gene is TRBJ2-7, the V gene TRBV5-5, with 7 positions matching TRBD2. The CDR3 spans 15 residues. Germline CDR1 is SGHKS and CDR2 is YYEKEE (reference sequence). V was pared by 0 bases and J by 5 bases, with 8 bases of the junction left unmatched. CDR3 region: CASSLEGGKSHEQYF. Here the CDR3 DNA reads TGTGCCAGCAGCTTGGAGGGAGGGAAGAGCCACGAGCAGTACTTC. The full variable domain, its missing parts supplied by reference TRBV5-5 and TRBJ2-7, is DAGVTQSPTHLIKTRGQQVTLRCSPISGHKSVSWYQQVLGQGPQFIFQYYEKEERGRGNFPDRFSARQFPNYSSELNVNALLLGDSALYLCASSLEGGKSHEQYFGPGTRLTVT.

With respect to this clonotype: Being one base from a much bigger clone, this may be a read error. This chain links TRBV5-1 with TRBJ2-2; no clear D. CDR1 SGHRS and CDR2 YFSETQ come from the germline V gene. The CDR3 loop spans 14 amino acids. In nucleotides, the CDR3 is TGCGCCAGCAGATTGGTGCCTTACACCGGGGAGCTGTTTTTT. Amino acid sequence: CASRLVPYTGELFF. Looking up the rest from reference TRBV5-1 and TRBJ2-2 gives the full variable domain: KAGVTQTPRYLIKTRGQQVTLSCSPISGHRSVSWYQQTPGQGLQFLFEYFSETQRNKGNFPGRFSGRQFSNSRSEMNVSTLELGDSALYLCASRLVPYTGELFFGEGSRLTVL.

Of note for this clonotype: A read error may be the cause here, since a much bigger clone is one base away. The rearrangement links TRBV10-3 to TRBJ2-3; no definite D call. Germline V gene lookup returns CDR1 ENHRY and CDR2 SYGVKD. Trimming took 6 bases from V and 0 from J, leaving 13 bases between them. CDR3 length equals 15 residues. The CDR3 spells CAISPDTTSTDTQYF. CDR3 nucleotide sequence: TGTGCCATCAGCCCCGACACTACTAGCACAGATACGCAGTATTTT.

Ten or more counts support this clonotype. In DNA form, the CDR3 reads TGCGCCAGCAGCGAGGGACAGTCCTCTGGAAACACCATATATTTT. This codes for CASSEGQSSGNTIYF. V is TRBV5-1 and J is TRBJ1-3; 7 nucleotides line up with TRBD1. The CDR3 loop spans 15 amino acids. V lost 4 bases, J lost 0 bases, and 4 bases stayed unmatched. Looked up from germline, CDR1 is SGHRS and CDR2 is YFSETQ.

This clonotype was observed many times. This rearrangement joins TRBV20-1 to TRBJ1-5; D ambiguous. CDR1 is DFQATT, CDR2 SNEGSKA, per germline (reference sequence). The CDR3 runs to 13 residues. V lost 3 bases, J lost 5 bases, and 11 bases lay in between. CDR3 sequence: CSASYGRDQPQHF. The CDR3 DNA reads as TGCAGTGCTAGTTATGGTAGGGATCAGCCCCAGCATTTT.

This clonotype was seen many times. V gene TRBV20-1 combines with J gene TRBJ2-1; D is uncertain. Trimming stripped 0 bases from V and 9 bases from J, with 6 bases between. Per germline, CDR1 DFQATT and CDR2 SNEGSKA (reference sequence). The length of the CDR3 is 11 residues. Here the CDR3 DNA reads TGCAGTGCTAGAGAGGGGTCTGAGCAGTTCTTC. Its translation is CSAREGSEQFF.

The gene calls are TRBV4-2 and TRBJ1-4; D remains ambiguous. In germline, CDR1 is LGHNA, CDR2 YNFKEQ. CDR3 length: 17 amino acids. V lost 3 bases, J lost 8 bases, and 22 bases lay in between. Written as DNA, the CDR3 is TGTGCCAGCAGCCAGCTTACTCGGGCGGAGACCCAGGAAAAACTGTTTTTT. Translated, it gives CASSQLTRAETQEKLFF.

The chain couples TRBV5-1 to TRBJ2-6; D is ambiguous. Trimming cost V 7 bases and J 9 bases, with 11 bases left between them. Germline CDR1 and CDR2: SGHRS and YFSETQ. This CDR3 contains 12 residues. The chain's CDR3 is CASSESYNVLTF. Written as DNA, the CDR3 is TGCGCCAGCTCAGAATCATACAACGTCCTGACTTTC.

Concerning this clonotype itself: With a much larger clone just one base away, this may be a read error. The J gene is TRBJ2-1, the V gene TRBV9; possibly TRBD2 for D (6 bases). Germline V gene lookup returns CDR1 SGDLS and CDR2 YYNGEE. There are 15 residues in the CDR3. Deletions cut 3 bases from V and 3 bases from J, with 13 bases between. The CDR3 loop reads CASSAGLSYYNEQFF. Here the CDR3 DNA reads TGTGCCAGCAGCGCGGGACTCAGCTACTACAATGAGCAGTTCTTC.

In this sample, this clonotype turned up a few times. V gene TRBV20-1 combines with J gene TRBJ2-7; 7 positions agree with TRBD1. The CDR3 has 14 amino acids. V lost 1 base to trimming and J lost 2 bases; unmatched junction nucleotides: 5. The germline V gene encodes CDR1 DFQATT and CDR2 SNEGSKA (reference sequence). This CDR3 reads CSARARQGAYEQYF. The DNA for the CDR3 is TGCAGTGCTAGAGCCCGACAGGGAGCCTACGAGCAGTACTTC.

This clonotype has a handful of counts. The rearrangement links TRBV7-3 to TRBJ2-7, with 7 positions matching TRBD1. This CDR3 has 13 residues. Germline V gene sequence: CDR1 SGHTA, CDR2 FQGTGA. Losses at the gene ends were 4 bases for V and 2 bases for J; bases not matched to a gene: 2. CDR3 sequence reads: CASSSRGPYEQYV. CDR3 bases: TGTGCCAGCAGCTCTAGGGGGCCCTACGAGCAGTACGTC.

Ten or more counts support this clonotype. The gene calls are TRBV4-1 and TRBJ1-1; the D gene is possibly TRBD1 (5 bases). From germline, CDR1 is MGHRA and CDR2 YSYEKL. The CDR3 totals 18 residues. V lost 1 base and J 1 base, leaving 19 bases between the germline ends. CDR3: CASSQAAVPIGANTEAFF. In DNA, the CDR3 is TGCGCCAGCAGCCAAGCAGCCGTCCCGATCGGGGCGAACACTGAAGCTTTCTTT.

Many counts were recorded for this clonotype. The chain employs TRBV12-5 and TRBJ1-6; D is undetermined. Trimming took 1 base from V and 0 from J, leaving 10 bases between them. Germline V gene lookup returns CDR1 LGHNT and CDR2 FRNRAP. The CDR3 consists of 17 residues. The CDR3 reads CASGLDPQSSYNSPLHF. The CDR3 bases are TGTGCTAGTGGTTTGGACCCACAGAGCTCCTATAATTCACCCCTCCACTTT.

The chain recombines TRBV7-2 with TRBJ2-5, with TRBD1 matching over 8 bases. Germline V gene sequence: CDR1 SGHTA, CDR2 FQGNSA. The ends lost 2 bases at V and 1 base at J; junction bases unmatched: 3. The CDR3 runs to 15 residues. For the CDR3, the DNA is TGTGCCAGCAGCTTACCCGACAGGGGCCAAGAGACCCAGTACTTC. Translating gives CASSLPDRGQETQYF.

This clonotype occurred a few times. V and J are TRBV13 and TRBJ2-1; D possibly matches TRBD1 or TRBD2 (5 bases each). Trimming shortened V by 5 bases and J by 7 bases, and 15 bases separated the two germline ends. The germline gives CDR1 PRHDT, CDR2 FYEKMQ (reference sequence). The CDR3 runs to 14 residues. CDR3 region: CASSPSDWGNEQFF. For the CDR3, the DNA is TGTGCCAGCAGCCCCTCGGACTGGGGGAATGAGCAGTTCTTC.

This clonotype has a count of ten or more. V and J are TRBV6-2 or TRBV6-3 and TRBJ2-1, with 7 positions matching TRBD2. The germline V gene encodes CDR1 MNHEY and CDR2 SVGEGT. CDR3 length: 16 residues. Trimming took 2 bases from V and 6 from J; bases not matched to a gene: 10. CDR3 sequence (DNA): TGTGCCAGCAGTTACCCGGGGGAGCGGGACCCCAATGAGCAGTTCTTC. Encoded protein: CASSYPGERDPNEQFF.

The V call is TRBV4-3, the J call TRBJ2-5; no reliable D call. With 1 base removed from V and 11 bases from J, the gap between germline ends came to 17 bases. Germline CDR1 reads LGHNA; CDR2 reads YSLEER. This CDR3 is 14 amino acids long. The chain's CDR3 is CASSQGVSGRQQYF. In DNA, the CDR3 is TGCGCCAGCAGCCAAGGGGTTAGTGGTCGTCAGCAGTACTTC.

The rearrangement uses TRBV23-1 and TRBJ2-7; D is unclear. TRBV23-1 is noted as an ORF with a role that remains uncertain. This CDR3 region has 12 residues. Trimming shortened V by 7 bases and J by 2 bases, and 9 bases separated the two germline ends. The DNA of the CDR3 is TGCGCCAGCATTTTAGAAACCTACGAGCAGTACGTC. Translated, it gives CASILETYEQYV.

The J gene is TRBJ1-2, the V gene TRBV10-2; unclear D gene. Germline loops: CDR1 WSHSY, CDR2 SAAADI. This CDR3 is 13 amino acids long. The ends were cut back, 7 bases at V and 2 bases at J, with 11 bases in the middle. This CDR3 is CASKAGTNYGYTF. CDR3 DNA: TGCGCCAGCAAGGCAGGCACAAACTATGGCTACACCTTC.

This clonotype was seen a handful of times. The chain is built from TRBV10-3 and TRBJ1-2; TRBD1 aligns across 12 bases. Trimming took 0 bases from V and 10 from J; bases not matched to a gene: 9. CDR1 is ENHRY, CDR2 SYGVKD, per germline. The CDR3 extends over 16 amino acids. CDR3 in amino acids: CAISESGQGALLDYTF. The CDR3 nucleotides are TGTGCCATCAGTGAGTCGGGACAGGGGGCGCTTCTCGACTACACCTTC.

This clonotype was seen many times. This chain joins TRBV5-5 and TRBJ2-1; D uncertain. V lost 1 base and J 8 bases, leaving 4 bases between the germline ends. The CDR3 consists of 11 residues. The V gene's germline CDR1 is SGHKS and CDR2 YYEKEE (reference sequence). In DNA, the CDR3 is TGTGCCAGCAGCTTGTTCGATGAGCAGTTCTTC. Protein: CASSLFDEQFF.

This clonotype came up many times. The chain couples TRBV6-2 or TRBV6-3 to TRBJ2-1; the D gene is possibly TRBD2 (5 bases). V was pared by 8 bases and J by 0 bases, with 14 bases between. This CDR3 contains 15 residues. Germline V CDR1 and CDR2: MNHEY, SVGEGT. CDR3 DNA: TGTGCCAGCGATTTGTCGGGGAGCTCCTACAATGAGCAGTTCTTC. Translation: CASDLSGSSYNEQFF.

This clonotype was detected only a few times. This chain uses TRBV5-1 with TRBJ2-1, with TRBD2 identical over 7 bases. The CDR3 sequence is 12 residues long. The V gene end was trimmed by 3 bases and the J gene end by 9 bases; junction bases not matched to a gene: 3. Germline CDR1 SGHRS, CDR2 YFSETQ. This chain's CDR3 is CASSWGGSEQFF. DNA of the CDR3: TGCGCCAGCAGCTGGGGAGGGAGTGAGCAGTTCTTC.

This clonotype turned up a few times. The chain links TRBV7-9 to TRBJ1-2; D gene uncertain. With 1 base removed from V and 6 bases from J, the gap between germline ends came to 12 bases. Germline CDR1 reads SEHNR; CDR2 reads FQNEAQ (reference sequence). CDR3 size: 14 residues. The CDR3 sequence is CASSLGRGSHGYTF. In DNA, the CDR3 is TGTGCCAGCAGCTTAGGGCGGGGAAGCCATGGCTACACCTTC.

This clonotype was seen ten or more times. V and J are TRBV11-2 and TRBJ2-7; a possible D gene is TRBD1 (5 bases). The V gene's germline CDR1 is SGHAT and CDR2 FQNNGV. The CDR3 is 14 amino acids. V lost 1 base to trimming and J lost 4 bases, with 11 bases between them. The CDR3 nucleotides read TGTGCCAGCAGCTTAGGAACAGGTGGATACGAGCAGTACGTC. It translates to CASSLGTGGYEQYV.